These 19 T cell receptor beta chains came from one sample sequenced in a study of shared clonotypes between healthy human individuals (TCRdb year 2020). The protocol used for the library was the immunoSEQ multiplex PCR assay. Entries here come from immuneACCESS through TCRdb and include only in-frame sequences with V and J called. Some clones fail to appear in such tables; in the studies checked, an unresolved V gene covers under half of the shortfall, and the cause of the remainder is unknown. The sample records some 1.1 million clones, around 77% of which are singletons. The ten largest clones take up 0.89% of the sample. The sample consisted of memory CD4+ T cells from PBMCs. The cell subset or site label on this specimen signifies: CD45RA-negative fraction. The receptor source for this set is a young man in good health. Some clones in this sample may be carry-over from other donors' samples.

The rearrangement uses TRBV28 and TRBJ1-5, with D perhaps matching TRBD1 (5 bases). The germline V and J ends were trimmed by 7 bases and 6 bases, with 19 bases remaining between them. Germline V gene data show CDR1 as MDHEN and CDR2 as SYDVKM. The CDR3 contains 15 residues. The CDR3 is CASTDPGRVGQPQHF. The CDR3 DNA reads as TGTGCCAGCACCGACCCAGGGAGAGTGGGTCAGCCCCAGCATTTT.

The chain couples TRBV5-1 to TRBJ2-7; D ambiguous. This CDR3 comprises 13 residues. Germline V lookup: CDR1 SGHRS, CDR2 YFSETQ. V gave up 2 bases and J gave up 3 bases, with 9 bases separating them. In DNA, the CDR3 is TGCGCCAGCAGCTTCGAAGTATTCTACGAGCAGTACTTC. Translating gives CASSFEVFYEQYF.

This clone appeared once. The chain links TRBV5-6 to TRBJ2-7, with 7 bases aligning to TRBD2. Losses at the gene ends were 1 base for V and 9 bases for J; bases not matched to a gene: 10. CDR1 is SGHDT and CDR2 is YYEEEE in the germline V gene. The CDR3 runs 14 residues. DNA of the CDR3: TGTGCCAGCAGCTTGAGGCAGGGACTACGAGTGCAGTACTTC. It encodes CASSLRQGLRVQYF.

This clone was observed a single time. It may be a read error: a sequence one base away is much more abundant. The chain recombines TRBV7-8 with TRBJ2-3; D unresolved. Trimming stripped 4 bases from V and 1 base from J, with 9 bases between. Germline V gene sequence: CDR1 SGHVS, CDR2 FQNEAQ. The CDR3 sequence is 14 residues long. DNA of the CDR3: TGTGCCAGCAGCTCCCAGGCGGGCACAGATACGCAGTATTTT. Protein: CASSSQAGTDTQYF.

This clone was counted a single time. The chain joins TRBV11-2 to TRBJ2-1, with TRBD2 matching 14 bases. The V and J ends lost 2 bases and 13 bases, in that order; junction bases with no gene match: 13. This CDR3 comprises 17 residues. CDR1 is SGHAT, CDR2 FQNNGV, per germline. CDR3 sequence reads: CASSLTGGTSGRSGQFF. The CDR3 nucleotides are TGTGCCAGCAGCTTAACCGGGGGGACTAGCGGGAGATCGGGACAGTTCTTC.

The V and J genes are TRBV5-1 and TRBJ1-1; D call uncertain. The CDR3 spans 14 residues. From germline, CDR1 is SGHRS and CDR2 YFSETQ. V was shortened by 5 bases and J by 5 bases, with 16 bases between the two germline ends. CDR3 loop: CASSPAREWTEAFF. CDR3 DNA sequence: TGCGCCAGCAGTCCGGCGAGGGAATGGACTGAAGCTTTCTTT. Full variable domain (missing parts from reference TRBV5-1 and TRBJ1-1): KAGVTQTPRYLIKTRGQQVTLSCSPISGHRSVSWYQQTPGQGLQFLFEYFSETQRNKGNFPGRFSGRQFSNSRSEMNVSTLELGDSALYLCASSPAREWTEAFFGQGTRLTVV.

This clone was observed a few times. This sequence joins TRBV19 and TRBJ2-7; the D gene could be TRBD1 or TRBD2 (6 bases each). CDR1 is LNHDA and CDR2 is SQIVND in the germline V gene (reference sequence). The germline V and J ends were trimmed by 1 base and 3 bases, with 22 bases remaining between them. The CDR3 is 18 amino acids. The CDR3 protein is CASSIVGPSVGGSYEQYF. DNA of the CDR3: TGTGCCAGTAGTATAGTAGGCCCCTCGGTAGGGGGGAGCTACGAGCAGTACTTC.

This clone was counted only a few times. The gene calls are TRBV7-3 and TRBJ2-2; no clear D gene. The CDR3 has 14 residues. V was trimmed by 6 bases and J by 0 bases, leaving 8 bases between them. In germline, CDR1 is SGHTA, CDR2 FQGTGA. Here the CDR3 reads CASRPKSNTGELFF. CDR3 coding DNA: TGTGCCAGCAGACCCAAGTCGAACACCGGGGAGCTGTTTTTT.

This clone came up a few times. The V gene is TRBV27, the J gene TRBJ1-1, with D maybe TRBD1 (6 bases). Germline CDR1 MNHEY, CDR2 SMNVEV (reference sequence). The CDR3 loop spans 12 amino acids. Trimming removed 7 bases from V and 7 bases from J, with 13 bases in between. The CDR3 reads CASKLTGGEAFF. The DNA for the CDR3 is TGTGCCAGCAAGCTGACAGGTGGTGAAGCTTTCTTT.

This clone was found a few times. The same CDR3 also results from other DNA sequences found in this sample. CDR3 sequence (DNA): TGTGCCAGCAGTGATGTTGATACGCAGTATTTT. Protein: CASSDVDTQYF. The V call is TRBV2, the J call TRBJ2-3, with no clear D. This CDR3 has 11 residues. Trimming left V 3 bases short and J 6 bases short, with 4 bases between. From germline, CDR1 is SNHLY and CDR2 FYNNEI.

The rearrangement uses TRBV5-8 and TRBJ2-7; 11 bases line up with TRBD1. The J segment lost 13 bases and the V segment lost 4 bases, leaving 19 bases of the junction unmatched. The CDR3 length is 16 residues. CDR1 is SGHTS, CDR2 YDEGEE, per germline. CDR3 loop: CASSTNYPWTGGAVYF. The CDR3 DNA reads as TGTGCCAGCAGCACGAACTATCCCTGGACAGGGGGCGCCGTTTACTTC.

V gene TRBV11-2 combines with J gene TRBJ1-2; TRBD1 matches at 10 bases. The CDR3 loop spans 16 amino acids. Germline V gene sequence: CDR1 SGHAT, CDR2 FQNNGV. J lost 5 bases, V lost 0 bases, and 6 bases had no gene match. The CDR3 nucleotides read TGTGCCAGCAGCTTAGATGGGGGGACAGGGGTATATGGCTACACCTTC. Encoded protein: CASSLDGGTGVYGYTF.

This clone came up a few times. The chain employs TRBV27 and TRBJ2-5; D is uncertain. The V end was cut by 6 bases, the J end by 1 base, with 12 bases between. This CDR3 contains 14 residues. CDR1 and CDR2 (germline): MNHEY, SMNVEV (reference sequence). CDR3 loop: CASSRGRFQETQYF. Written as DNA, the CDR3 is TGTGCCAGCAGCCGTGGGCGGTTCCAAGAGACCCAGTACTTC.

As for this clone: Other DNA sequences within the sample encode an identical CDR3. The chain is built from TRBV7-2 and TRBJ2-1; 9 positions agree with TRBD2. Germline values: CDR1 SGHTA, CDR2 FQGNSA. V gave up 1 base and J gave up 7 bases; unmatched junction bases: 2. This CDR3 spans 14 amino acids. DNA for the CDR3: TGTGCCAGCAGCTTAGGGCTAGCGGGAAATGAGCAGTTCTTC. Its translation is CASSLGLAGNEQFF.

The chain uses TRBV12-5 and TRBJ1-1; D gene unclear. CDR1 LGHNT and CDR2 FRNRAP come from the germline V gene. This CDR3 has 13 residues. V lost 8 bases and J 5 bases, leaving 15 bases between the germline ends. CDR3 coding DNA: TGTGCTAGTTCACCGAATGGGAGGACTGAAGCTTTCTTT. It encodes CASSPNGRTEAFF.

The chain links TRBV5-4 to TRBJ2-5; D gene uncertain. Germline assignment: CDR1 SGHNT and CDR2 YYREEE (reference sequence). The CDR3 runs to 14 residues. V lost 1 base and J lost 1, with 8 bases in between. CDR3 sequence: CASSLPVLQETQYF. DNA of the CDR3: TGTGCCAGCAGCTTGCCCGTACTCCAAGAGACCCAGTACTTC.

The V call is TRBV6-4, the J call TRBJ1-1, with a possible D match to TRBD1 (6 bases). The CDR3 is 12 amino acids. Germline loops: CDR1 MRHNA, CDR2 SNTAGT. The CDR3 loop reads CGGRTEGTEAFF. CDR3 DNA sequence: TGTGGGGGGCGTACGGAGGGCACTGAAGCTTTCTTT.

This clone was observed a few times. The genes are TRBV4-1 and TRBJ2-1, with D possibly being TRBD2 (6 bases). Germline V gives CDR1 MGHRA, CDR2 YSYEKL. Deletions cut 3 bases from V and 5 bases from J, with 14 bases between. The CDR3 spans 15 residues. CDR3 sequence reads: CASSHRTGLNNEQFF. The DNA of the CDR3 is TGCGCCAGCAGCCACCGGACGGGACTTAACAATGAGCAGTTCTTC.

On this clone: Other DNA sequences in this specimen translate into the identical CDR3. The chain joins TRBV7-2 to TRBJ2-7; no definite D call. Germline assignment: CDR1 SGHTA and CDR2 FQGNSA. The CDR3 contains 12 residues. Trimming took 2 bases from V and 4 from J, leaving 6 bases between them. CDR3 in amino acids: CASSLREYEQYF. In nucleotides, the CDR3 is TGTGCCAGCAGCTTAAGAGAGTACGAGCAGTACTTC.